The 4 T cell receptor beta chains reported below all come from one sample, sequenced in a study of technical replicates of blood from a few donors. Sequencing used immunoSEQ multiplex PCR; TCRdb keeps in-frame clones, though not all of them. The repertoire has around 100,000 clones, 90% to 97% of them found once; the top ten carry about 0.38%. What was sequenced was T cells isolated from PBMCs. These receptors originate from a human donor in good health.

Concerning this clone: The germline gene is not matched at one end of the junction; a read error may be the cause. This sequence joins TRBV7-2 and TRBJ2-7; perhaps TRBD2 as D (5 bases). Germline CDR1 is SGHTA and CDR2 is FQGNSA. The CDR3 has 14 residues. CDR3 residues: CASTLGREIYEQYF. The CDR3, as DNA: TGTGCCAGCACCTTAGGTAGGGAGATCTACGAGCAGTACTTC.

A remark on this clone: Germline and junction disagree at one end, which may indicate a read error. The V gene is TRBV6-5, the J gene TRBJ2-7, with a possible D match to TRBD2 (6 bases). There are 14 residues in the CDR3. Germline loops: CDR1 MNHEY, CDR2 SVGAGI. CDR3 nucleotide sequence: TGTGTCAGCAGTATGGGGGGTGGTTCCCACGAGCAGTACTTC. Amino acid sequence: CVSSMGGGSHEQYF.

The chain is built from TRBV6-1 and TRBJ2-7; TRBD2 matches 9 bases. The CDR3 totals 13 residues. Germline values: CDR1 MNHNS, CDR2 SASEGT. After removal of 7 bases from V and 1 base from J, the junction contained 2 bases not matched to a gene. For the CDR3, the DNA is TGTGCCAGCAAGCTAGCGGGGTCCTACGAGCAGTACTTC. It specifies CASKLAGSYEQYF.

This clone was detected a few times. The CDR3 DNA reads TGCAGTGCCCCACGGGGTGCTGAAGCTTTCTTT. Its translation is CSAPRGAEAFF. The chain links TRBV20-1 to TRBJ1-1; no definite D call. CDR3 length: 11 amino acids. V lost 6 bases to trimming and J lost 6 bases, with 11 bases between them. Germline V lookup: CDR1 DFQATT, CDR2 SNEGSKA (reference sequence).